This T cell receptor (beta chain) was sequenced during a study of CD8+CD57+ T cells in acquired aplastic anemia. At the level of the study: Sorted CD4+ and CD8+ cells yielded DNA averaging around 3 ug.

The CDR3 runs 15 residues. The germline CDR1 and CDR2 sequences are MNHEY and SVGAGI. V was pared by 4 bases and J by 2 bases, with 2 bases of the junction left unmatched. The use of genomic DNA as template underpinned the TCR beta VDJ and CDR3 profiling. TCRdb re-derived calls from the reads in MiXCR, one entry per CDR3 protein. The sample contains around 500,000 distinct CDR3 sequences, about a third of which appear only once. By flow cytometry, patients selected for sequencing had shown an expansion of CD8+CD57+ cells. Severe acquired aplastic anemia affected all patients. There was no therapy given to any patient before the blood sampling took place.

The sequence came from a human donor with aplastic anemia. J is TRBJ2-1 and V is TRBV6-5, with 10 bases aligning to TRBD1. Sequenced material: sorted CD4+, CD8+, or CD8+CD57+ T cells (not recorded which) from PBMCs. The CDR3 spells CASSSTGGPYNEQFF. The DNA of the CDR3 is TGTGCCAGCAGTTCGACAGGGGGCCCCTACAATGAGCAGTTCTTC.